These 10 T cell receptor beta chains were sequenced from one sample in a study of CD8+CD57+ T cells in acquired aplastic anemia. For CDR3 and TCR beta VDJ profiling, genomic DNA was the template used. MiXCR, applied by TCRdb to the reads, yields one record per CDR3 protein. This table has around 500,000 distinct CDR3 sequences, around 30% appearing once. Sequencing involved patients with CD8+CD57+ cell expansion previously shown by flow cytometry. Specimen: sorted CD4+, CD8+, or CD8+CD57+ T cells (not recorded which) from PBMCs. The receptors originated from a human donor with aplastic anemia.

There are many counts of this clonotype. This chain links TRBV2 with TRBJ2-7; the match to TRBD1 covers 10 bases. Germline values: CDR1 SNHLY, CDR2 FYNNEI. CDR3 length: 13 amino acids. The J segment lost 7 bases and the V segment lost 4 bases, leaving 4 bases of the junction unmatched. CDR3 sequence: CASSGQGAGEQYF. The CDR3 DNA follows: TGTGCCAGCAGTGGACAGGGGGCCGGGGAGCAGTACTTC.

This chain connects TRBV2 to TRBJ2-1; 8 bases map to TRBD2. CDR3 length: 16 residues. With V trimmed by 6 bases and J by 8 bases, 15 bases remained unmatched. Germline V gives CDR1 SNHLY, CDR2 FYNNEI. Here the CDR3 reads CASRDPGREAKDEQFF. For the CDR3, the DNA is TGTGCCAGCAGAGATCCGGGGCGGGAGGCTAAGGATGAGCAGTTCTTC. Supplemented by reference TRBV2 and TRBJ2-1, the full variable domain reads EPEVTQTPSHQVTQMGQEVILRCVPISNHLYFYWYRQILGQKVEFLVSFYNNEISEKSEIFDDQFSVERPDGSNFTLKIRSTKLEDSAMYFCASRDPGREAKDEQFFGPGTRLTVL.

This clonotype was detected ten times or more. The chain joins TRBV9 to TRBJ1-1, with D possibly being TRBD1 (5 bases). V shed 0 bases and J shed 8 bases, with 11 bases lying between them. The CDR3 is 13 amino acids. From germline, CDR1 is SGDLS and CDR2 YYNGEE. The CDR3 coding sequence is TGTGCCAGCAGCGTAGCTACGGCAGGGGAAGCTTTCTTT. It encodes CASSVATAGEAFF.

Ten or more counts support this clonotype. DNA of the CDR3: TGTGCCAGCGGACCGGGCGGGGCCAACGTCCTGACTTTC. Translating gives CASGPGGANVLTF. This chain connects TRBV25-1 to TRBJ2-6, with D uncertain. Between the trimmed V and J ends, which lost 8 bases and 4 bases, there was a span of 9 bases. Per germline, CDR1 MGHDK and CDR2 SYGVNS. The CDR3 loop spans 13 amino acids.

This clonotype has a count of ten or more. Being one base from a much bigger clone, this may be a read error. The CDR3 here is CASSVGTDTQYF. The CDR3 nucleotides read TGTGCCAGCAGCGTAGGGACAGATACGCAGTATTTT. This chain uses TRBV9 with TRBJ2-3, with D uncertain. Trimming took off 0 bases at V and 3 bases at J, with 2 bases between the two ends. The CDR3 covers 12 residues. The V gene's germline CDR1 is SGDLS and CDR2 YYNGEE.

The chain carries TRBV9 and TRBJ1-1; 12 nucleotides agree with TRBD1. CDR1 and CDR2 from the germline V gene are SGDLS and YYNGEE. V gave up 3 bases and J gave up 9 bases; unmatched junction bases: 12. The CDR3 is made up of 16 amino acids. The DNA of the CDR3 is TGTGCCAGCAGCGAGGACCCGGGACAGGGGGCGGATAAAGCTTTCTTT. This encodes CASSEDPGQGADKAFF.

The table lists this clonotype with a few counts. The chain carries TRBV5-1 and TRBJ1-2; D might be TRBD1 (5 bases). Germline V gene lookup returns CDR1 SGHRS and CDR2 YFSETQ. CDR3 length equals 16 residues. Trimming took off 3 bases at V and 5 bases at J, with 20 bases between the two ends. The CDR3 here is CASSWKSGRADYGYTF. CDR3 nucleotide sequence: TGCGCCAGCAGCTGGAAGAGTGGCAGGGCAGATTATGGCTACACCTTC.

A note on this clonotype: The CDR3 end shows no conserved phenylalanine or tryptophan, and so a read error is likely. No DNA is shown, since the ends of the CDR3 on it are uncertain; the CDR3 is the one TCRdb lists. The chain combines TRBV2 with TRBJ2-3. The germline CDR1 and CDR2 sequences are SNHLY and FYNNEI. Including both end residues, the CDR3 is 10 amino acids long. CDR3 residues: CASSVAEGYI.

The chain combines TRBV5-1 with TRBJ1-4; D may be TRBD1 (6 bases). Looked up from germline, CDR1 is SGHRS and CDR2 is YFSETQ. CDR3 length: 15 residues. V lost 4 bases to trimming and J lost 7 bases, with 17 bases between them. The chain's CDR3 is CASSVSGQTSEKLFF. Written as DNA, the CDR3 is TGCGCCAGCAGCGTTTCGGGACAAACGAGTGAAAAACTGTTTTTT.

This clonotype was counted once. This may be a read error, as it is one base from a much larger clone. The chain links TRBV20-1 to TRBJ2-7; TRBD2 might be the D (6 bases). This CDR3 is 12 amino acids long. Germline assignment: CDR1 DFQATT and CDR2 SNEGSKA (reference sequence). V shed 6 bases and J shed 6 bases, with 15 bases lying between them. The CDR3 DNA follows: TGCAGTGCCTCCCCGGAGGGGTGCGAGCAGTACTTC. Translation: CSASPEGCEQYF.